This TCR beta chain appears in the sequencing data of a study of PD-1 blockade in classical Hodgkin lymphoma. Study findings and constraints: Newly diagnosed patients had diversity similar to the baseline diversity of complete responders. CD4+ TCR diversity climbed significantly by C4D1, unlike CD8+ TCR diversity.

Noted time point: cycle 4 day 1 (C4D1), after more than five weeks of nivolumab. There was relapse after autologous stem cell transplantation in every patient, and there was variation in brentuximab vedotin exposure. Magnetic negative selection, applied to thawed PBMCs, was used to isolate the CD8+ T cells. Relapsed/refractory classical Hodgkin lymphoma patients had complete, partial or progressive responses. Germline V gene sequence: CDR1 SGHNT, CDR2 YYREEE (reference sequence). The CDR3 runs to 16 residues. J was trimmed by 2 bases and V by 4 bases; bases with no gene match: 8. Profiled with immunoSEQ multiplex PCR; TCRdb holds only in-frame clones, not every one. The sample holds more than 10,000 clones, roughly 85% seen once. With respect to this clone: What it binds is unknown.

The chain couples TRBV5-4 to TRBJ2-3; 9 positions match TRBD1. Here the sequenced sample was CD8+ T cells from blood, taken before the fourth cycle of nivolumab. The sequence was collected from a human donor with classical Hodgkin lymphoma. The donor label of this sample is uncertain. Here the CDR3 reads CASSGATGGLTDTQYF. The CDR3 nucleotides are TGTGCCAGCAGCGGGGCCACAGGGGGCCTCACAGATACGCAGTATTTT.